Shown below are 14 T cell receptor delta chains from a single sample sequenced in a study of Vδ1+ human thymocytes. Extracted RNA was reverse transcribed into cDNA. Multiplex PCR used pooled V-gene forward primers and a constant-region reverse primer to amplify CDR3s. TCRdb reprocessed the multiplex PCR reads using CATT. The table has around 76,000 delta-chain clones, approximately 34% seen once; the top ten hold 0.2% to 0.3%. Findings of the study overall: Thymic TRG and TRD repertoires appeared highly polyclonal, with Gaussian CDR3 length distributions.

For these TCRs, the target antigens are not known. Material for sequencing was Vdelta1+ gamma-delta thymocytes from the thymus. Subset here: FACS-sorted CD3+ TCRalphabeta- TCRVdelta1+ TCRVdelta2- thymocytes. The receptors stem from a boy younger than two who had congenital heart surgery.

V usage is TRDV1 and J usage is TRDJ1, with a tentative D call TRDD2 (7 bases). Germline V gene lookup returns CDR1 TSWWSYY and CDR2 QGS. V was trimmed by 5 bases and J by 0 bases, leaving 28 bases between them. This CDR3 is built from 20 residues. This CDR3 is CALGSPLPRPFWGYTDKLIF. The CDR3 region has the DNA TGTGCTCTTGGGAGCCCCCTTCCTCGACCTTTCTGGGGATACACCGATAAACTCATCTTT.

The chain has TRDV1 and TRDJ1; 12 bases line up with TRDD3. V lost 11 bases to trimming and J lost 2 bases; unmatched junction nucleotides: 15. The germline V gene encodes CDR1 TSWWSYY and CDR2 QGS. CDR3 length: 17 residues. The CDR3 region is CAFLAAGGYVRTDKLIF. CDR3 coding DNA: TGTGCTTTCTTGGCCGCTGGGGGATACGTTCGGACCGATAAACTCATCTTT.

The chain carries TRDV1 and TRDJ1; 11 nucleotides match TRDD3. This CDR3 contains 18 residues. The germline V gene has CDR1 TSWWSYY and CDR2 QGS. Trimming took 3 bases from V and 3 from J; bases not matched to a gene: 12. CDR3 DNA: TGTGCTCTTGGGGATCCGGGTTACTGGGGGATAAGGGCCGATAAACTCATCTTT. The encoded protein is CALGDPGYWGIRADKLIF.

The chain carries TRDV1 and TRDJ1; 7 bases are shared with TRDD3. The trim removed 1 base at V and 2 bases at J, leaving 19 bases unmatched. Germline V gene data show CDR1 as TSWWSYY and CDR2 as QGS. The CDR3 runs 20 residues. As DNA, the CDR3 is TGTGCTCTTGGGGAACGGGCCTACGTGGATACGTGCTCCGGGACCGATAAACTCATCTTT. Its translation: CALGERAYVDTCSGTDKLIF.

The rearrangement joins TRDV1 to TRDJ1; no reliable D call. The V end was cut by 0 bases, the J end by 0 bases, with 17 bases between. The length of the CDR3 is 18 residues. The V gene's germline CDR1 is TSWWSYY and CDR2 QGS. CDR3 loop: CALGELSPSGRYTDKLIF. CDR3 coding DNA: TGTGCTCTTGGGGAACTCTCCCCCAGTGGTCGTTACACCGATAAACTCATCTTT.

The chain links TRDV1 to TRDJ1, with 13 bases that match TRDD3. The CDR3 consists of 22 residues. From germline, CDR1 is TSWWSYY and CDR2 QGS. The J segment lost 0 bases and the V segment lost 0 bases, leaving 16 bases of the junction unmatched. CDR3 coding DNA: TGTGCTCTTGGGGAACTACCACGCTCGTACTGGGGGATACGCGTAAACACCGATAAACTCATCTTT. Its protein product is CALGELPRSYWGIRVNTDKLIF.

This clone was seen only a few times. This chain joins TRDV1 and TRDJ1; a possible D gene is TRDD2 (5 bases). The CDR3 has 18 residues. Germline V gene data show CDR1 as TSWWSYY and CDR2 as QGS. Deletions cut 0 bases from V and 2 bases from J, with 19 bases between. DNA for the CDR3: TGTGCTCTTGGGGAACTACCTACGACCCTACGTCGGACCGATAAACTCATCTTT. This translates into CALGELPTTLRRTDKLIF.

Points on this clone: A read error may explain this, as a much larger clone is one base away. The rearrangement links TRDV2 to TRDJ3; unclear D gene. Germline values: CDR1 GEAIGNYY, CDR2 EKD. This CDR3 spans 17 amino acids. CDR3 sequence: CACATVLSSWDTRQMFF. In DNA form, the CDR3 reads TGTGCCTGTGCCACCGTACTGTCTTCCTGGGACACCCGACAGATGTTTTTC.

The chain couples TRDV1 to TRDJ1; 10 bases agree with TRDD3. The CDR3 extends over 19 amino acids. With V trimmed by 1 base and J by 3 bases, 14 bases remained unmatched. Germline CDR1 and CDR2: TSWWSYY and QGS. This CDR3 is CALGEQPYRLGDTSDKLIF. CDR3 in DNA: TGTGCTCTTGGGGAACAGCCCTACAGGTTGGGGGATACATCCGATAAACTCATCTTT.

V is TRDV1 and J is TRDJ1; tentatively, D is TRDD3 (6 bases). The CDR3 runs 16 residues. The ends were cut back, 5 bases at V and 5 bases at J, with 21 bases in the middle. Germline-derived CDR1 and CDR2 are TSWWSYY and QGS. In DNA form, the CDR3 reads TGTGCTCTTGGGCCGAAGGGTGGTGGATACTTTGATAAACTCATCTTT. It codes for CALGPKGGGYFDKLIF.

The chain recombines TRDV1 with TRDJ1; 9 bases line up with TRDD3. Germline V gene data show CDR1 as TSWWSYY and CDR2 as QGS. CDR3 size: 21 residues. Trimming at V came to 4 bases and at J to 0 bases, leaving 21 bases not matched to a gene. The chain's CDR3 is CALGGRSRVLLGDPYTDKLIF. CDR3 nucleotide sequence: TGTGCTCTTGGGGGCCGCTCCCGGGTTTTACTGGGGGACCCGTACACCGATAAACTCATCTTT.

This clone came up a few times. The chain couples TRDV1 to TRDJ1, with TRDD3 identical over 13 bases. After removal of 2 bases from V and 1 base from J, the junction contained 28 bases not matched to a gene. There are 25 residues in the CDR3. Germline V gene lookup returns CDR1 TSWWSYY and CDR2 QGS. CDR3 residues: CALGERPPLHGRTGGYVRSTDKLIF. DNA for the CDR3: TGTGCTCTTGGGGAAAGACCCCCACTACACGGCCGAACTGGGGGATACGTAAGGAGCACCGATAAACTCATCTTT.

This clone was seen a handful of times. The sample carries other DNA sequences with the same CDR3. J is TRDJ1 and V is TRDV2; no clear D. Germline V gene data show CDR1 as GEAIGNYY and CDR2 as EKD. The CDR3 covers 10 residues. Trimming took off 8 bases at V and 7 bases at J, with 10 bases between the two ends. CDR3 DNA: TGTGCCTACCCTAGGGGTAAACTCATCTTT. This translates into CAYPRGKLIF.

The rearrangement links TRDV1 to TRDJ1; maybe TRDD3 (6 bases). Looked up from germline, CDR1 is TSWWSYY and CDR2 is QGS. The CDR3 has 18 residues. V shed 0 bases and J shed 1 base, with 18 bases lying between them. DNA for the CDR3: TGTGCTCTTGGGGAACTTCTGGGGATTGCCTTGCGCACCGATAAACTCATCTTT. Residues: CALGELLGIALRTDKLIF.